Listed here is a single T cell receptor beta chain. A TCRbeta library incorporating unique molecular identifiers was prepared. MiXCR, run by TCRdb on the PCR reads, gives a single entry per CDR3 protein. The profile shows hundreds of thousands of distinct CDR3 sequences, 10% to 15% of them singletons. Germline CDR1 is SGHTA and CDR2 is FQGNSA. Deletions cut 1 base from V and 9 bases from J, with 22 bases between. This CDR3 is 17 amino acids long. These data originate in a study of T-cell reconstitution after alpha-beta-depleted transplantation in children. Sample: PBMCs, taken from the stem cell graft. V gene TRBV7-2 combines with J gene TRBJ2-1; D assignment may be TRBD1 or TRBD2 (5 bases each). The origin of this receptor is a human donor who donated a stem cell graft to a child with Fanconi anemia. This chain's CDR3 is CASSLVPPGTPLGEQFF. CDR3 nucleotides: TGTGCCAGCAGCTTAGTCCCGCCCGGGACCCCCTTAGGTGAGCAGTTCTTC.